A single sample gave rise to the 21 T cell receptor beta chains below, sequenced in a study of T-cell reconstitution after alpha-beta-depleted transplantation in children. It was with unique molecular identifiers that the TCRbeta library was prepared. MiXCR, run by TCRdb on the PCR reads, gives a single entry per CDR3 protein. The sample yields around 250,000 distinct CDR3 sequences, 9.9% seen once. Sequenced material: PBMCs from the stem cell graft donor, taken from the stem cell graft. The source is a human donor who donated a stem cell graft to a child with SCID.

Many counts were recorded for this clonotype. DNA for the CDR3: TGCGCCAGCACCCCTAGAGGCATTCTGAACACTGAAGCTTTCTTT. Translated, it gives CASTPRGILNTEAFF. The rearrangement uses TRBV5-1 and TRBJ1-1; D ambiguous. Looked up from germline, CDR1 is SGHRS and CDR2 is YFSETQ. V lost 6 bases to trimming and J lost 0 bases, with 15 bases between them. The CDR3 covers 15 residues.

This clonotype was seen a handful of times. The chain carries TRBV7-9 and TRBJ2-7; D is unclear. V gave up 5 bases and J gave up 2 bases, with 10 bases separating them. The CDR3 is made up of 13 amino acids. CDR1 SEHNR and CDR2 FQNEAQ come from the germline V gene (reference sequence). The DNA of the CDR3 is TGTGCCAGCAGCCCCCCTGGCACCTACGAGCAGTACTTC. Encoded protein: CASSPPGTYEQYF.

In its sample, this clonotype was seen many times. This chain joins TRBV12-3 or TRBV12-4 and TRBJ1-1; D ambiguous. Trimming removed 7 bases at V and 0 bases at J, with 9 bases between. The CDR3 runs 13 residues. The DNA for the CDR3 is TGTGCCAGCACCCCTTTTTTGAACACTGAAGCTTTCTTT. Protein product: CASTPFLNTEAFF.

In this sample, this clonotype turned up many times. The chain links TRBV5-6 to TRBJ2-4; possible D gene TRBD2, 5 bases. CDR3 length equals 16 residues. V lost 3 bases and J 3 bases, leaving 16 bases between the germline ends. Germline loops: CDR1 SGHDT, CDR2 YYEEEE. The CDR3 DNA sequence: TGTGCCAGCAGCTCGGAGGATTTGGTGGGCAAAAACATTCAGTACTTC. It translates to CASSSEDLVGKNIQYF.

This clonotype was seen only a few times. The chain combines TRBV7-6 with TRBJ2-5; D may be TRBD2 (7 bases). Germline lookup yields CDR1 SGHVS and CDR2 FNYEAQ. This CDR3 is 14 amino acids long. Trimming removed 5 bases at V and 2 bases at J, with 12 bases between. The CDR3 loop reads CASSIQGGQETQYF. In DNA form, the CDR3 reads TGTGCCAGCAGCATACAGGGAGGGCAAGAGACCCAGTACTTC.

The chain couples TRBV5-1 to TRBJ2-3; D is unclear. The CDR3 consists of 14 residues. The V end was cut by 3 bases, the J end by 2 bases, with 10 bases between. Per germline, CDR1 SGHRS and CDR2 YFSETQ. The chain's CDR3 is CASSSKLYTDTQYF. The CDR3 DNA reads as TGCGCCAGCAGCTCAAAATTGTACACAGATACGCAGTATTTT. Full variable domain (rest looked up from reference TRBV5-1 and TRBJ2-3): KAGVTQTPRYLIKTRGQQVTLSCSPISGHRSVSWYQQTPGQGLQFLFEYFSETQRNKGNFPGRFSGRQFSNSRSEMNVSTLELGDSALYLCASSSKLYTDTQYFGPGTRLTVL.

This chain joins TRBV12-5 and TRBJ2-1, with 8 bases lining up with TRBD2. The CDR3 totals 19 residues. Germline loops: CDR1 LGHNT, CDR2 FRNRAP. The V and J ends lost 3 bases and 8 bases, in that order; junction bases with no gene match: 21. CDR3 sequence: CASGLVLTSGPDGADEQFF. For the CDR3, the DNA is TGTGCTAGTGGTTTAGTACTAACTAGCGGTCCTGACGGGGCAGATGAGCAGTTCTTC.

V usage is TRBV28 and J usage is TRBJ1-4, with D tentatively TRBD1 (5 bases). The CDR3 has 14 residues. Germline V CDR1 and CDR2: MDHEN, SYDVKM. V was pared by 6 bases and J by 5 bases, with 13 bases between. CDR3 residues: CASSRDLENEKLFF. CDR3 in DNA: TGTGCCAGCAGCCGGGACTTGGAGAATGAAAAACTGTTTTTT.

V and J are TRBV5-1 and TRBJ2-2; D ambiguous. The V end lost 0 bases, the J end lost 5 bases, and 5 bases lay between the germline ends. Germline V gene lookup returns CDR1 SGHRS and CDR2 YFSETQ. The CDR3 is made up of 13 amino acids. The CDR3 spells CASSLATTGELFF. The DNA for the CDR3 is TGCGCCAGCAGCTTGGCCACTACCGGGGAGCTGTTTTTT.

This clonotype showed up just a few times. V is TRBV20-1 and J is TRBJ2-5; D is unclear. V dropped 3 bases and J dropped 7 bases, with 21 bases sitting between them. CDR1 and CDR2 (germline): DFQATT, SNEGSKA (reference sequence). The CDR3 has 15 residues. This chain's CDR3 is CSASTPPSTRGTQYF. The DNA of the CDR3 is TGCAGTGCTAGCACCCCCCCCAGCACCCGTGGGACCCAGTACTTC.

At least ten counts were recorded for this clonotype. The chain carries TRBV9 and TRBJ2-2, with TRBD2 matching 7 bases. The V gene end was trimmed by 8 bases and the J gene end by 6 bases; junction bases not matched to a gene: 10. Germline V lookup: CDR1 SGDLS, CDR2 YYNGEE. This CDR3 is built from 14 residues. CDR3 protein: CASHPGGESGELFF. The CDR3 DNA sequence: TGTGCCAGTCACCCGGGGGGTGAATCCGGGGAGCTGTTTTTT.

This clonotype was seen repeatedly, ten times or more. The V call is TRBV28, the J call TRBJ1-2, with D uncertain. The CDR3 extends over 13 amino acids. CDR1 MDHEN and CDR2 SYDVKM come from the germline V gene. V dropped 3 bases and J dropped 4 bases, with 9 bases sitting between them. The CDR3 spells CASSLEGIYGYTF. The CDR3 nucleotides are TGTGCCAGCAGTTTGGAGGGAATCTATGGCTACACCTTC.

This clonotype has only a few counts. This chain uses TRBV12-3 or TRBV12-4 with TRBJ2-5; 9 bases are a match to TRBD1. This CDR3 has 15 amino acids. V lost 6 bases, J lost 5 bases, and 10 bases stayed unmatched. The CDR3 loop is CASRTGQGRGETQYF. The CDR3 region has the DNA TGTGCCAGCAGGACCGGACAGGGGCGTGGGGAGACCCAGTACTTC.

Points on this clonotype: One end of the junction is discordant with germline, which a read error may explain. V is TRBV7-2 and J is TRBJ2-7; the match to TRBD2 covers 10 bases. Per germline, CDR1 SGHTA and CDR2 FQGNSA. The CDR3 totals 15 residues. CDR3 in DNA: TGTGACAGCAGCTTATCGACTAGCGGGCAACTCGAGCAGTACTTC. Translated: CDSSLSTSGQLEQYF.

CDR3 residues: CASSQGNRSRYGYTF. Written as DNA, the CDR3 is TGTGCCAGCAGCCAAGGAAACAGGTCCCGATATGGCTACACCTTC. This chain links TRBV14 with TRBJ1-2, with a tentative D call TRBD1 (5 bases). The CDR3 has 15 amino acids. Germline V gene data show CDR1 as SGHDN and CDR2 as FVKESK. V lost 1 base and J 5 bases, leaving 14 bases between the germline ends.

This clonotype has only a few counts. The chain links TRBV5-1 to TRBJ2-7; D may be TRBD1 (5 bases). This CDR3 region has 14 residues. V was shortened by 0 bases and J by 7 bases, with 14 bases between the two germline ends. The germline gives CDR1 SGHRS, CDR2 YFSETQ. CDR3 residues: CASSLVQGYGEQYF. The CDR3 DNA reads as TGCGCCAGCAGCTTGGTTCAGGGATATGGAGAGCAGTACTTC.

CDR3 in DNA: TGCGCCAGCAGCTCACAAGCGGGGGCTGGCACAGATACGCAGTATTTT. Translated: CASSSQAGAGTDTQYF. This chain uses TRBV5-1 with TRBJ2-3; 8 bases align to TRBD2. The CDR3 consists of 16 residues. CDR1 and CDR2 from the germline V gene are SGHRS and YFSETQ. Losses at the gene ends were 3 bases for V and 1 base for J; bases not matched to a gene: 7. The full variable domain, completed using reference TRBV5-1 and TRBJ2-3, is KAGVTQTPRYLIKTRGQQVTLSCSPISGHRSVSWYQQTPGQGLQFLFEYFSETQRNKGNFPGRFSGRQFSNSRSEMNVSTLELGDSALYLCASSSQAGAGTDTQYFGPGTRLTVL.

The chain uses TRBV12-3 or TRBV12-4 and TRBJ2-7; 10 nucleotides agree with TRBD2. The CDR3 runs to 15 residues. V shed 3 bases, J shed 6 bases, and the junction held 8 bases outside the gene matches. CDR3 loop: CASSFPSGGVSEQYF. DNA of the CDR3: TGTGCCAGCAGTTTCCCCAGCGGGGGGGTAAGCGAGCAGTACTTC.

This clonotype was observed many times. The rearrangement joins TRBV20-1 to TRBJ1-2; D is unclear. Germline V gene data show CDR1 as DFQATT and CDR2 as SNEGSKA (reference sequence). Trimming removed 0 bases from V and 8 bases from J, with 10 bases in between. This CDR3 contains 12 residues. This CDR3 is CSAREGSQGYTF. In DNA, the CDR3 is TGCAGTGCTAGAGAGGGGTCGCAGGGCTACACCTTC.

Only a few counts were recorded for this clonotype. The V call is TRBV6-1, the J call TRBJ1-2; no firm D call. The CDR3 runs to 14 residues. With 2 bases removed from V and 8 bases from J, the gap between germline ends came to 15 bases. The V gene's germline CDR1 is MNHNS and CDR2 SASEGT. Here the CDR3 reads CASSETGGWRGYTF. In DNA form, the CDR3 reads TGTGCCAGCAGTGAAACTGGAGGTTGGAGAGGCTACACCTTC.

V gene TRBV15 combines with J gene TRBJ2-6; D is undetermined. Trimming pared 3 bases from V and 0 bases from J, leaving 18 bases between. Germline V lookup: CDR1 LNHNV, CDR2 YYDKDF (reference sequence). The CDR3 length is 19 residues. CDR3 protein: CATSSSWTPEHSGANVLTF. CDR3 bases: TGTGCCACCAGCAGCAGTTGGACGCCAGAACACTCTGGGGCCAACGTCCTGACTTTC.